The 27 T cell receptor beta chains listed next were all sequenced from one sample in a study of T cells in Graves' hyperthyroidism and ophthalmopathy. RNA transcripts served as the template for amplifying TCR beta CDR3 regions. First-round RT-PCR of the TCR CDR3 relied on the HTBI primer set. TCRdb re-analysed the multiplex PCR reads in MiXCR, keeping a single row per CDR3 protein. The table includes about 640,000 distinct CDR3 sequences, less than 25% detected once. Sequences were obtained from blood. These receptors all come from a man aged 25-45 years with Graves' ophthalmopathy.

This clonotype has only a few counts. The J gene is TRBJ1-1, the V gene TRBV6-5, with D perhaps matching TRBD1 (6 bases). V was cut by 0 bases and J by 5 bases, with 13 bases left in between. The CDR3 consists of 15 residues. CDR1 is MNHEY, CDR2 SVGAGI, per germline. The CDR3 reads CASSYSRGVGTEAFF. For the CDR3, the DNA is TGTGCCAGCAGTTACTCCAGGGGAGTTGGGACTGAAGCTTTCTTT.

This clonotype was detected only a few times. The CDR3 loop reads CASSQEDLRSTADEKLFF. CDR3 in DNA: TGCGCCAGCAGCCAAGAGGATCTCCGCTCAACGGCCGATGAAAAACTGTTTTTT. The chain uses TRBV4-3 and TRBJ1-4; D is unresolved. Per the germline V gene, CDR1 is LGHNA and CDR2 is YSLEER. This CDR3 is built from 18 residues. The ends were cut back, 0 bases at V and 6 bases at J, with 20 bases in the middle.

V usage is TRBV20-1 and J usage is TRBJ2-5; D unresolved. This CDR3 is 13 amino acids long. CDR1 and CDR2 from the germline V gene are DFQATT and SNEGSKA (reference sequence). V gave up 3 bases and J gave up 1 base, with 9 bases separating them. The CDR3 loop is CSASMSAQETQYF. The CDR3 nucleotides read TGCAGTGCTAGTATGTCAGCCCAAGAGACCCAGTACTTC.

This clonotype was counted between two and nine times. V and J are TRBV28 and TRBJ2-7; no reliable D call. V lost 6 bases and J 6 bases, leaving 12 bases between the germline ends. The germline V gene encodes CDR1 MDHEN and CDR2 SYDVKM. The CDR3 spans 12 residues. The DNA of the CDR3 is TGTGCCAGCAGATTGCCCCCCCTCGAGCAGTACTTC. It translates to CASRLPPLEQYF.

The V and J genes are TRBV6-1 and TRBJ1-5; 10 bases map to TRBD1. This CDR3 is built from 15 residues. In germline, CDR1 is MNHNS, CDR2 SASEGT. V dropped 4 bases and J dropped 7; count of bases not matched to a gene: 7. The CDR3 is CASSVRDRGSQPQHF. The CDR3 bases are TGTGCCAGCAGTGTCCGGGACAGGGGATCCCAGCCCCAGCATTTT.

This clonotype showed up just a few times. The CDR3 region is CASSHRGVTYEQYF. The CDR3 nucleotides read TGTGCCAGCAGCCACAGGGGCGTTACCTACGAGCAGTACTTC. The chain combines TRBV27 with TRBJ2-7; 7 nucleotides line up with TRBD1. The CDR3 is 14 residues long. The germline V gene encodes CDR1 MNHEY and CDR2 SMNVEV (reference sequence). With V trimmed by 6 bases and J by 2 bases, 7 bases remained unmatched.

This clonotype was observed many times. This sequence joins TRBV2 and TRBJ1-3, with D maybe TRBD1 (5 bases). CDR3 length: 14 residues. Per the germline V gene, CDR1 is SNHLY and CDR2 is FYNNEI. Trimming shortened V by 8 bases and J by 3 bases, and 14 bases separated the two germline ends. The CDR3 bases are TGTGCCAGCGGTCCGGAGGGGTTTGGAAACACCATATATTTT. Its protein is CASGPEGFGNTIYF. Full variable domain (outside the CDR3, taken from reference TRBV2 and TRBJ1-3): EPEVTQTPSHQVTQMGQEVILRCVPISNHLYFYWYRQILGQKVEFLVSFYNNEISEKSEIFDDQFSVERPDGSNFTLKIRSTKLEDSAMYFCASGPEGFGNTIYFGEGSWLTVV.

This clonotype has just a few counts. This sequence joins TRBV18 and TRBJ2-3, with TRBD2 as a possible D gene (6 bases). CDR3 size: 16 residues. The germline gives CDR1 KGHSH, CDR2 LQKENI. Trimming left V 2 bases short and J 3 bases short, with 15 bases between. CDR3 protein: CASSPFVKGTTDTQYF. DNA of the CDR3: TGTGCCAGCTCACCATTTGTTAAGGGGACTACAGATACGCAGTATTTT.

In its sample, this clonotype was seen a few times. The genes are TRBV10-3 and TRBJ2-5, with 7 bases identical to TRBD2. CDR3 length: 13 amino acids. Germline CDR1 ENHRY, CDR2 SYGVKD. V lost 11 bases, J lost 1 base, and 7 bases stayed unmatched. The CDR3 DNA reads as TGTGCCGTAAGCGGGACCCGCCAAGAGACCCAGTACTTC. Amino acid sequence: CAVSGTRQETQYF.

The chain couples TRBV5-4 to TRBJ1-2; D may be TRBD1 (5 bases). The CDR3 has 14 residues. CDR1 SGHNT and CDR2 YYREEE come from the germline V gene (reference sequence). The ends were cut back, 4 bases at V and 4 bases at J, with 14 bases in the middle. In DNA, the CDR3 is TGTGCCAGCAGCGGAGTAGACAGTGGCTATGGCTACACCTTC. It specifies CASSGVDSGYGYTF. Combining the CDR3 with reference TRBV5-4 and TRBJ1-2 gives the whole variable domain ETGVTQSPTHLIKTRGQQVTLRCSSQSGHNTVSWYQQALGQGPQFIFQYYREEENGRGNFPPRFSGLQFPNYSSELNVNALELDDSALYLCASSGVDSGYGYTFGSGTRLTVV.

V is TRBV28 and J is TRBJ1-5; 7 nucleotides align to TRBD1. The CDR3 runs 19 residues. Trimming removed 3 bases from V and 5 bases from J; junction bases left unmatched: 19. CDR1 is MDHEN and CDR2 is SYDVKM in the germline V gene. The CDR3 is CASSFLGGKGARSDQPQHF. CDR3 sequence (DNA): TGTGCCAGCAGTTTTTTAGGAGGGAAGGGGGCCCGCTCAGATCAGCCCCAGCATTTT.

This clonotype appeared a few times. The chain links TRBV6-1 to TRBJ2-6; a weak D match, TRBD1 (6 bases). Per germline, CDR1 MNHNS and CDR2 SASEGT. The CDR3 has 19 amino acids. V was trimmed by 8 bases and J by 3 bases, leaving 26 bases between them. The CDR3 nucleotides read TGTGCCAGCGGCATGAGGGTTGGCAGGGGAACGGGTGGGGCCAACGTCCTGACTTTC. It encodes CASGMRVGRGTGGANVLTF.

In its sample, this clonotype was seen a few times. The chain links TRBV3-1 to TRBJ2-2, with D unresolved. Trimming removed 4 bases from V and 4 bases from J, with 7 bases in between. From germline, CDR1 is LGHDT and CDR2 YNNKEL (reference sequence). This CDR3 contains 13 residues. CDR3 residues: CASSLQSTGELFF. CDR3 sequence (DNA): TGTGCCAGCAGCCTGCAAAGCACCGGGGAGCTGTTTTTT.

The chain recombines TRBV2 with TRBJ1-1; the D gene is possibly TRBD1 (6 bases). The CDR3 length is 15 residues. Trimming shortened V by 7 bases and J by 0 bases, and 15 bases separated the two germline ends. CDR1 is SNHLY and CDR2 is FYNNEI in the germline V gene. The CDR3 protein is CASTSRGGMNTEAFF. CDR3 bases: TGTGCCAGCACCTCAAGGGGGGGTATGAACACTGAAGCTTTCTTT.

This chain connects TRBV18 to TRBJ2-2; no firm D call. Germline V gene data show CDR1 as KGHSH and CDR2 as LQKENI. Trimming took 7 bases from V and 0 from J, leaving 12 bases between them. The CDR3 sequence is 15 residues long. The CDR3 sequence: CASLPRGSNTGELFF. CDR3 coding DNA: TGTGCCAGCTTACCGCGCGGTTCGAACACCGGGGAGCTGTTTTTT. The full variable domain, its missing parts supplied by reference TRBV18 and TRBJ2-2, is NAGVMQNPRHLVRRRGQEARLRCSPMKGHSHVYWYRQLPEEGLKFMVYLQKENIIDESGMPKERFSAEFPKEGPSILRIQQVVRGDSAAYFCASLPRGSNTGELFFGEGSRLTVL.

This sequence joins TRBV19 and TRBJ2-4, with 8 bases matching TRBD1. Unmatched junction bases numbered 6, after V lost 6 bases and J lost 5 bases. Germline CDR1 reads LNHDA; CDR2 reads SQIVND (reference sequence). The CDR3 consists of 14 residues. The CDR3 sequence: CASSLTGEENIQYF. DNA of the CDR3: TGTGCCAGTAGCCTGACAGGGGAGGAAAACATTCAGTACTTC.

The genes are TRBV29-1 and TRBJ2-5, with D maybe TRBD2 (5 bases). Trimming took 5 bases from V and 4 from J, leaving 17 bases between them. The CDR3 has 14 residues. CDR1 and CDR2 (germline): SQVTM, ANQGSEA. In DNA form, the CDR3 reads TGCAGCGTTATCGGGGATAGGATCGGAGAGACCCAGTACTTC. Protein: CSVIGDRIGETQYF.

This chain links TRBV29-1 with TRBJ1-4; 10 bases align to TRBD1. V trimming: 5 bases; J trimming: 6 bases; junction bases outside the gene matches: 12. The germline V gene encodes CDR1 SQVTM and CDR2 ANQGSEA. The length of the CDR3 is 16 residues. As DNA, the CDR3 is TGCAGCGTTTACACCTCCGGAGGGACAGGGGATGAAAAACTGTTTTTT. Encoded protein: CSVYTSGGTGDEKLFF.

This clonotype was seen many times. The chain employs TRBV11-2 and TRBJ2-3; possibly TRBD1 for D (6 bases). V dropped 0 bases and J dropped 4 bases, with 8 bases sitting between them. CDR3 length: 14 residues. CDR1 is SGHAT and CDR2 is FQNNGV in the germline V gene. In DNA, the CDR3 is TGTGCCAGCAGCTTAGATTCAGGGGCAGATACGCAGTATTTT. This sequence encodes CASSLDSGADTQYF.

V and J are TRBV11-2 and TRBJ2-2, with D perhaps TRBD2 (6 bases). CDR3 length equals 15 residues. CDR1 and CDR2 (germline): SGHAT, FQNNGV. The V end was cut by 6 bases, the J end by 1 base, with 12 bases between. CDR3 amino acids: CASSKRALNTGELFF. In DNA, the CDR3 is TGTGCCAGCAGTAAGCGGGCCCTGAACACCGGGGAGCTGTTTTTT.

The table lists this clonotype with many counts. The genes are TRBV20-1 and TRBJ1-1, with D perhaps TRBD1 (5 bases). The CDR3 sequence is 11 residues long. Germline CDR1 reads DFQATT; CDR2 reads SNEGSKA (reference sequence). The V and J ends lost 3 bases and 8 bases respectively, with 10 bases between them. The chain's CDR3 is CSARAGPEAFF. The CDR3 nucleotides read TGCAGTGCTAGGGCGGGGCCCGAAGCTTTCTTT.

This clonotype was found many times. The chain joins TRBV6-1 to TRBJ1-1; no clear D gene. The CDR3 is 15 amino acids. The germline V and J ends were trimmed by 3 bases and 0 bases, with 11 bases remaining between them. Germline V gene sequence: CDR1 MNHNS, CDR2 SASEGT. The CDR3 region has the DNA TGTGCCAGCAGTGACGAGGGCAGAATGAACACTGAAGCTTTCTTT. Protein product: CASSDEGRMNTEAFF.

This clonotype was seen a handful of times. The chain couples TRBV24-1 to TRBJ1-2; 9 bases match TRBD1. The CDR3 contains 16 residues. Germline assignment: CDR1 KGHDR and CDR2 SFDVKD. Trimming at V came to 3 bases and at J to 3 bases, leaving 7 bases not matched to a gene. As DNA, the CDR3 is TGTGCCACCAGTGATCCGGGACAGGGCAAGGACTATGGCTACACCTTC. Protein product: CATSDPGQGKDYGYTF.

The sample holds one count of this clonotype. This chain links TRBV7-9 with TRBJ2-3, with TRBD2 identical over 8 bases. The CDR3 is made up of 17 amino acids. The germline CDR1 and CDR2 sequences are SEHNR and FQNEAQ (reference sequence). Trimming cost V 1 base and J 4 bases; bases outside gene matches: 10. Here the CDR3 DNA reads TGTGCCAGCAGCTTAGTAAGCGGGAGTACGGTCGCAGATACGCAGTATTTT. Translated, it gives CASSLVSGSTVADTQYF. The full variable domain, in which reference TRBV7-9 and TRBJ2-3 provide the parts outside the CDR3, is DTGVSQNPRHKITKRGQNVTFRCDPISEHNRLYWYRQTLGQGPEFLTYFQNEAQLEKSRLLSDRFSAERPKGSFSTLEIQRTEQGDSAMYLCASSLVSGSTVADTQYFGPGTRLTVL.

This clonotype was counted ten times or more. V usage is TRBV6-1 and J usage is TRBJ1-1; D call uncertain. Trimming stripped 5 bases from V and 4 bases from J, with 14 bases between. The CDR3 runs 14 residues. CDR1 is MNHNS and CDR2 is SASEGT in the germline V gene. DNA of the CDR3: TGTGCCAGCAGTCGGGGAAGCGGGCGCACTGAAGCTTTCTTT. The encoded protein is CASSRGSGRTEAFF.

In its sample, this clonotype was seen many times. The chain uses TRBV7-9 and TRBJ2-7, with 10 bases that match TRBD1. Germline V gene data show CDR1 as SEHNR and CDR2 as FQNEAQ (reference sequence). The CDR3 runs 15 residues. V trimming: 3 bases; J trimming: 6 bases; junction bases outside the gene matches: 8. The CDR3 reads CASSFSGTGVPEQYF. The DNA of the CDR3 is TGTGCCAGCAGCTTCTCCGGGACAGGGGTACCCGAGCAGTACTTC. The variable domain in full, with the rest retrieved from reference TRBV7-9 and TRBJ2-7, is DTGVSQNPRHKITKRGQNVTFRCDPISEHNRLYWYRQTLGQGPEFLTYFQNEAQLEKSRLLSDRFSAERPKGSFSTLEIQRTEQGDSAMYLCASSFSGTGVPEQYFGPGTRLTVT.

There are a few counts of this clonotype. The rearrangement joins TRBV30 to TRBJ2-3; 14 bases map to TRBD2. The V gene's germline CDR1 is GTSNPN and CDR2 SVGIG (reference sequence). V dropped 7 bases and J dropped 3; count of bases not matched to a gene: 12. This CDR3 has 17 residues. CDR3 region: CALLTGTSGSGTDTQYF. The CDR3 nucleotides read TGTGCCTTATTAACTGGGACTAGCGGGAGTGGAACAGATACGCAGTATTTT.